This entry features one T cell receptor beta chain sequence. Its matching antigen is unknown. This CDR3 has 18 amino acids. The J segment lost 0 bases and the V segment lost 0 bases, leaving 7 bases of the junction unmatched. Germline V gene sequence: CDR1 SGHRS, CDR2 YFSETQ. CD4+CD25+CD127- Tregs, CD4+CD25- non-Tregs, CD4 and CD8 cells were sorted. TCRdb keeps only in-frame clones here, not all; method: immunoSEQ multiplex PCR. Of fewer than 150,000 clones listed, 85% to 95% were seen once; the top ten hold around 0.58%. The sample belongs to a study of Tregs in tolerant kidney transplant recipients. Whole-study findings and limits: Findings come from small patient numbers and require larger validation. The most relevant donor-specific Treg TCRbeta repertoire apparently came from expansion with activated donor B cells.

The sample taken for sequencing was CD4+ T cells from blood. The chain couples TRBV5-1 to TRBJ2-3; 10 bases are a match to TRBD1. The receptor was isolated from a human donor in good health. The CDR3 DNA sequence: TGCGCCAGCAGCTTGGACTCAAGACAGGGGGCCAGCACAGATACGCAGTATTTT. It encodes CASSLDSRQGASTDTQYF.